This section outlines one T cell receptor beta chain sequence together with its context. Its antigen is unknown. This entry comes from a study of identical twins. Study observations and caveats: Carriage of fewer insertions was seen in abundant cord blood beta clonotypes, whereas memory repertoires showed none. Conclusions were based on cross-sectional statistical analysis, without following the same donors. A partial confounding effect on zero-insertion analyses could come from invariant MAIT and iNKT cells.

cDNA molecules carried unique molecular identifiers, and template switching added a universal primer site. TCRdb used MiXCR to reprocess the 5' RACE reads, holding one entry per CDR3 protein. The data contain 450,000 or so distinct CDR3 sequences, 12% to 15% of them singletons. These data also featured in a second study, about yellow fever vaccine responses in identical twins.

This TCR came from a woman aged 18-29 years in good health. Source material: CD4+ T cells sorted from blood.

DNA of the CDR3: TGTGCCAGCAGCTTAGGGGGGGCGGCCCGCACAGATACGCAGTATTTT. It translates to CASSLGGAARTDTQYF. The V and J genes are TRBV7-2 and TRBJ2-3, with D possibly being TRBD1 or TRBD2 (6 bases each). Germline CDR1 SGHTA, CDR2 FQGNSA. V was trimmed by 1 base and J by 1 base, leaving 12 bases between them. The CDR3 has 16 residues.